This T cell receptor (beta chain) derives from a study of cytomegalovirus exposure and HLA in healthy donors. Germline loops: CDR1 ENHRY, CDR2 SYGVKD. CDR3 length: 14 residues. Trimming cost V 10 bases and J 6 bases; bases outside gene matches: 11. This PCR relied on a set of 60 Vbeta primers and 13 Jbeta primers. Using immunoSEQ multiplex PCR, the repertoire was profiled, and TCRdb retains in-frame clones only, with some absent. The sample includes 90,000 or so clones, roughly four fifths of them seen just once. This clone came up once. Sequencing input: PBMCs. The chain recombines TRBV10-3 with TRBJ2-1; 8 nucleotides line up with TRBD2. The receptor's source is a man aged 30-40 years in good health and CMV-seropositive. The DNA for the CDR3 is TGTGCCACCCACGAGAGCGGGAGTTCCAATGAGCAGTTCTTC. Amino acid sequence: CATHESGSSNEQFF.